The clone carrying this T cell receptor (beta chain) was recorded many times. This specimen comes from a study of CD8+CD57+ T cells in acquired aplastic anemia. CDR3 and TCR beta VDJ profiling relied on a genomic DNA template. Using its own MiXCR run on the reads, TCRdb lists one record per CDR3 protein. Of about 240,000 distinct CDR3 sequences listed, roughly half were seen once; the top ten hold 7.8%. Patients included in sequencing had previously demonstrated CD8+CD57+ cell expansion by flow cytometry. The sample taken for sequencing was sorted CD4+, CD8+, or CD8+CD57+ T cells (not recorded which) from PBMCs. The receptor's source is a human donor with aplastic anemia.

The CDR3 is CATTPISGANVLTF. The CDR3 DNA reads as TGTGCCACCACACCCATCTCTGGGGCCAACGTCCTGACTTTC. This chain joins TRBV5-6 and TRBJ2-6; D gene uncertain. Trimming shortened V by 9 bases and J by 0 bases, and 10 bases separated the two germline ends. The germline gives CDR1 SGHDT, CDR2 YYEEEE. The CDR3 is 14 residues long.